The 9 T cell receptor beta chains presented below share a single source sample, sequenced in a study of PD-L1 blockade in urothelial cancer. Specified time point: pretreatment peripheral blood. TCRdb keeps only in-frame clones here, not all; method: immunoSEQ multiplex PCR. The sample holds some 57,000 clones, over 65% seen once. This specimen consisted of PBMCs, obtained around atezolizumab (anti-PD-L1) treatment. Source of these receptors: a man aged 45-65 years with urothelial cancer.

The V and J genes are TRBV5-1 and TRBJ1-2, with D perhaps matching TRBD1 (5 bases). V lost 4 bases to trimming and J lost 1 base, with 11 bases between them. CDR1 SGHRS and CDR2 YFSETQ come from the germline V gene. This CDR3 spans 14 amino acids. DNA for the CDR3: TGCGCCAGCAGCCCAGGGTTCGGTAACTATGGCTACACCTTC. Translated, it gives CASSPGFGNYGYTF. The full variable domain, rest sourced from reference TRBV5-1 and TRBJ1-2, is KAGVTQTPRYLIKTRGQQVTLSCSPISGHRSVSWYQQTPGQGLQFLFEYFSETQRNKGNFPGRFSGRQFSNSRSEMNVSTLELGDSALYLCASSPGFGNYGYTFGSGTRLTVV.

V usage is TRBV4-2 and J usage is TRBJ1-5; D not certain. The germline V gene has CDR1 LGHNA and CDR2 YNFKEQ. The CDR3 has 15 amino acids. V shed 0 bases and J shed 4 bases, with 10 bases lying between them. CDR3 bases: TGTGCCAGCAGCCAAGATCCTAGAAGTAATCAGCCCCAGCATTTT. It translates to CASSQDPRSNQPQHF.

The chain recombines TRBV19 with TRBJ2-1; a weak D match, TRBD1 (5 bases). This CDR3 is 13 amino acids long. Per the germline V gene, CDR1 is LNHDA and CDR2 is SQIVND (reference sequence). Trimming removed 3 bases from V and 5 bases from J, with 8 bases in between. CDR3 nucleotides: TGTGCCAGTAGTATGTTAGGGGACAATGAGCAGTTCTTC. It encodes CASSMLGDNEQFF.

The chain recombines TRBV6-6 with TRBJ1-1, with D tentatively TRBD1 (5 bases). This CDR3 is 15 amino acids long. V lost 7 bases, J lost 3 bases, and 18 bases lay in between. Germline CDR1 and CDR2: MNHNY and SVGAGI (reference sequence). CDR3 region: CASMGRGVGYTEAFF. CDR3 bases: TGTGCCAGCATGGGGAGGGGTGTGGGATACACTGAAGCTTTCTTT.

The V call is TRBV30, the J call TRBJ1-2; TRBD1 matches 8 bases. Germline-derived CDR1 and CDR2 are GTSNPN and SVGIG (reference sequence). The CDR3 is made up of 15 amino acids. Trimming cost V 4 bases and J 5 bases; bases outside gene matches: 12. CDR3 sequence reads: CAWNLIQGGNYGYTF. The CDR3, as DNA: TGTGCCTGGAATCTCATACAGGGGGGAAATTATGGCTACACCTTC.

The chain recombines TRBV5-1 with TRBJ2-7; TRBD1 agrees at 8 bases. J was trimmed by 0 bases and V by 0 bases; bases with no gene match: 11. CDR1 and CDR2 (germline): SGHRS, YFSETQ. The CDR3 spans 18 residues. CDR3 bases: TGCGCCAGCAGCTTGGCCGAGGGACAGGCCCGCTACTCCTACGAGCAGTACTTC. Translation: CASSLAEGQARYSYEQYF.

This clone is deemed medium-sized. The genes are TRBV2 and TRBJ1-3, with D perhaps TRBD1 (6 bases). Trimming shortened V by 8 bases and J by 2 bases, and 13 bases separated the two germline ends. Germline assignment: CDR1 SNHLY and CDR2 FYNNEI. The CDR3 is 14 residues long. CDR3 loop: CASVQGRTGNTIYF. The CDR3 bases are TGTGCCAGCGTACAGGGTAGGACTGGAAACACCATATATTTT.

This chain uses TRBV30 with TRBJ2-7; D might be TRBD2 (5 bases). Per germline, CDR1 GTSNPN and CDR2 SVGIG (reference sequence). With 2 bases removed from V and 6 bases from J, the gap between germline ends came to 17 bases. This CDR3 spans 14 amino acids. CDR3 residues: CAWSWAGGPLEQYF. DNA for the CDR3: TGTGCCTGGAGTTGGGCAGGAGGACCCCTCGAGCAGTACTTC.

The J gene is TRBJ1-2, the V gene TRBV6-5; 8 positions agree with TRBD1. Germline lookup yields CDR1 MNHEY and CDR2 SVGAGI. This CDR3 is built from 15 residues. J lost 6 bases, V lost 6 bases, and 12 bases had no gene match. CDR3 region: CASSPLRGRIHGYTF. As DNA, the CDR3 is TGTGCCAGCAGCCCCCTCAGGGGGCGAATTCATGGCTACACCTTC.